Presented here are 24 T cell receptor beta chains from one specimen sequenced in a study of lung T cells in sarcoidosis with Löfgren's syndrome. TCRdb called the reads again in MiXCR, with one record for every CDR3 protein. This table has 15,000 to 25,000 distinct CDR3 sequences, 21% appearing once. Sequencing was done on a sample of CD4+ T cells from bronchoalveolar lavage. The receptor source for this set is a human donor with sarcoidosis (Löfgren's syndrome or another form), or a control subject (not recorded which).

This clonotype was detected only a few times. V and J are TRBV19 and TRBJ2-7, with 8 bases aligning to TRBD1. The CDR3 runs 16 residues. CDR1 is LNHDA, CDR2 SQIVND, per germline (reference sequence). V gave up 4 bases and J gave up 1 base; unmatched junction bases: 9. The CDR3 DNA reads TGTGCCAGTAGTACGGATGGACAGGGCCGTTCCTACGAGCAGTACTTC. It translates to CASSTDGQGRSYEQYF.

This clonotype has a count of ten or more. V gene TRBV28 combines with J gene TRBJ1-1; D call uncertain. The CDR3 extends over 13 amino acids. CDR1 is MDHEN, CDR2 SYDVKM, per germline. The V end lost 3 bases, the J end lost 6 bases, and 11 bases lay between the germline ends. CDR3 region: CASSFGDSPEAFF. DNA of the CDR3: TGTGCCAGCAGTTTTGGGGATAGCCCTGAAGCTTTCTTT.

Comment on this clonotype: The CDR3 end shows no conserved phenylalanine or tryptophan, and so a read error is likely. V gene TRBV20-1 combines with J gene TRBJ2-7; D not resolved. Germline CDR1 and CDR2: DFQATT and SNEGSKA (reference sequence). V lost 2 bases to trimming and J lost 2 bases, with 13 bases between them. The CDR3 length is 14 residues. CDR3 sequence (DNA): TGCAGTGCTAGATCCCCCCGAAGCGCCTACGAGCAGTACCTC. This translates into CSARSPRSAYEQYL.

This chain uses TRBV5-4 with TRBJ1-1, with D hard to call. Germline V gene lookup returns CDR1 SGHNT and CDR2 YYREEE (reference sequence). Trimming pared 0 bases from V and 0 bases from J, leaving 9 bases between. The CDR3 spans 15 residues. CDR3 DNA: TGTGCCAGCAGCTTGGATTCGGGGATGAACACTGAAGCTTTCTTT. Translating it yields CASSLDSGMNTEAFF.

This clonotype is medium-sized (0.01 to 0.1%). The chain carries TRBV28 and TRBJ1-2; D is perhaps TRBD1 (6 bases). The germline V and J ends were trimmed by 2 bases and 4 bases, with 14 bases remaining between them. The germline gives CDR1 MDHEN, CDR2 SYDVKM. The CDR3 extends over 15 amino acids. For the CDR3, the DNA is TGTGCCAGCAGTTTACCCTCGACAGGAGCCTATGGCTACACCTTC. This translates into CASSLPSTGAYGYTF.

This clonotype was detected many times. The rearrangement uses TRBV28 and TRBJ1-2; D gene unclear. From germline, CDR1 is MDHEN and CDR2 SYDVKM. The CDR3 sequence is 15 residues long. V dropped 5 bases and J dropped 5 bases, with 18 bases sitting between them. In nucleotides, the CDR3 is TGTGCCAGCAGTACCCTACTGACGGGCGGGTATGGCTACACCTTC. Translating gives CASSTLLTGGYGYTF.

As regards this clonotype: This may come from a read error, since a much larger clone is one base off. The V call is TRBV28, the J call TRBJ2-4, with 8 nucleotides matching TRBD1. V shed 4 bases, J shed 6 bases, and the junction held 11 bases outside the gene matches. Per germline, CDR1 MDHEN and CDR2 SYDVKM. This CDR3 has 16 residues. The DNA of the CDR3 is TGTGCCAGCAGTTCTTCCCGTGACAGGGGCCCAAACATTCAGTACTTC. Protein sequence: CASSSSRDRGPNIQYF. Full variable domain (rest looked up from reference TRBV28 and TRBJ2-4): DVKVTQSSRYLVKRTGEKVFLECVQDMDHENMFWYRQDPGLGLRLIYFSYDVKMKEKGDIPEGYSVSREKKERFSLILESASTNQTSMYLCASSSSRDRGPNIQYFGAGTRLSVL.

This clonotype was recorded at least ten times. V gene TRBV7-8 combines with J gene TRBJ1-6; unclear D gene. The V gene's germline CDR1 is SGHVS and CDR2 FQNEAQ. The V and J ends lost 5 bases and 6 bases respectively, with 8 bases between them. The CDR3 contains 13 residues. Here the CDR3 DNA reads TGTGCCAGCAGCCTACTCATTAATTCACCCCTCCACTTT. It codes for CASSLLINSPLHF.

By share of the sample, this clonotype is medium-sized. The chain combines TRBV20-1 with TRBJ2-1; 11 nucleotides agree with TRBD2. The CDR3 consists of 15 residues. Germline V gene data show CDR1 as DFQATT and CDR2 as SNEGSKA (reference sequence). V lost 2 bases to trimming and J lost 7 bases; unmatched junction nucleotides: 7. The CDR3, as DNA: TGCAGTGCTAGAAAAGGGGCTAGCGGGAGGAATGAGCAGTTCTTC. It translates to CSARKGASGRNEQFF.

This clonotype appeared many times. The chain joins TRBV20-1 to TRBJ2-1, with D perhaps TRBD2 (5 bases). Deletions cut 1 base from V and 4 bases from J, with 11 bases between. Germline V gene lookup returns CDR1 DFQATT and CDR2 SNEGSKA (reference sequence). The CDR3 has 14 amino acids. The CDR3 protein is CSARAETGYNEQFF. CDR3 DNA: TGCAGTGCTAGAGCTGAAACGGGGTACAATGAGCAGTTCTTC.

In this sample, this clonotype turned up many times. The chain has TRBV12-3 or TRBV12-4 and TRBJ2-3, with 8 bases matching TRBD2. This CDR3 region has 17 residues. V shed 9 bases and J 0 bases; nucleotides not matched to a gene: 14. CDR3 loop: CASSKQSSSGSTDTQYF. The CDR3 DNA is TGTGCCAGTTCTAAGCAGTCTTCTAGCGGGAGCACAGATACGCAGTATTTT.

This clonotype ranks as medium-sized. At one end the junction does not follow the germline gene, possibly because of a read error. The chain employs TRBV6-1 and TRBJ1-1, with D unclear. The CDR3 has 12 amino acids. Per germline, CDR1 MNHNS and CDR2 SASEGT. CDR3 protein: CASSPRAGELSF. The CDR3 region has the DNA TGTGCCAGCAGTCCCCGGGCCGGGGAGCTTTCTTTC.

A remark on this clonotype: A much larger clonotype is one base distant, so this may be a read error. The V and J genes are TRBV12-3 or TRBV12-4 and TRBJ1-2, with a possible D match to TRBD1 (6 bases). The CDR3 has 13 amino acids. CDR3 residues: CASSSSRGDGCTF. CDR3 nucleotides: TGTGCCAGCAGCTCCTCCAGGGGAGACGGCTGCACCTTC.

Judged by abundance, this clonotype is medium-sized (0.01 to 0.1%). The chain carries TRBV7-2 and TRBJ1-1; a weak D match, TRBD1 (6 bases). Trimming left V 4 bases short and J 5 bases short, with 14 bases between. The CDR3 is 14 amino acids. Germline assignment: CDR1 SGHTA and CDR2 FQGNSA. The CDR3 loop reads CASSSYRAGTEAFF. The CDR3 region has the DNA TGTGCCAGCAGCTCGTACAGGGCGGGGACTGAAGCTTTCTTT.

This clonotype was observed a few times. V usage is TRBV30 and J usage is TRBJ2-3; no reliable D call. Trimming took 4 bases from V and 7 from J, leaving 9 bases between them. There are 11 residues in the CDR3. CDR1 is GTSNPN and CDR2 is SVGIG in the germline V gene (reference sequence). The CDR3 DNA reads as TGTGCCTGGAACTCGGCTTATACGCAGTATTTT. Translated, it gives CAWNSAYTQYF.

Turning to this clonotype: A much larger clone lies a single base off, so this may be a read error. The CDR3 nucleotides are TGTGCCAGCTCACCAGTACCTGGAGGGGGCTACGAGCAGTGCTTC. This encodes CASSPVPGGGYEQCF. The chain links TRBV18 to TRBJ2-7, with a tentative D call TRBD1 (7 bases). Germline loops: CDR1 KGHSH, CDR2 LQKENI. The CDR3 extends over 15 amino acids.

There are a few counts of this clonotype. This sequence joins TRBV18 and TRBJ2-5; TRBD1 is a possible D gene (5 bases). There are 13 residues in the CDR3. Germline loops: CDR1 KGHSH, CDR2 LQKENI. V was cut by 3 bases and J by 0 bases, with 5 bases left in between. The CDR3 spells CASSPTDQETQYF. The CDR3 bases are TGTGCCAGCTCACCGACAGACCAAGAGACCCAGTACTTC.

This chain links TRBV11-3 with TRBJ2-1, with no clear D. The germline gives CDR1 SGHNT, CDR2 YENEEA. This CDR3 spans 13 amino acids. V gave up 1 base and J gave up 10 bases, with 11 bases separating them. For the CDR3, the DNA is TGTGCCAGCAGCTTAGTGGGTATCGAAGAGCAGTTCTTC. Protein product: CASSLVGIEEQFF. Drawing the rest from reference TRBV11-3 and TRBJ2-1, the complete variable domain is EAGVVQSPRYKIIEKKQPVAFWCNPISGHNTLYWYLQNLGQGPELLIRYENEEAVDDSQLPKDRFSAERLKGVDSTLKIQPAELGDSAVYLCASSLVGIEEQFFGPGTRLTVL.

This clonotype has ten or more counts. This chain links TRBV28 with TRBJ1-2; D remains ambiguous. This CDR3 region has 13 residues. With 6 bases removed from V and 3 bases from J, the gap between germline ends came to 11 bases. Germline values: CDR1 MDHEN, CDR2 SYDVKM. The DNA of the CDR3 is TGTGCCAGCAGAGACGGACTCGACTATGGCTACACCTTC. It specifies CASRDGLDYGYTF.

About this clonotype: A read error is possible here, since a much larger clone lies one base away. The CDR3 does not end in the conserved phenylalanine or tryptophan, so this is likely a read error. This rearrangement joins TRBV20-1 to TRBJ1-5, with no clear D. The ends were cut back, 4 bases at V and 4 bases at J, with 11 bases in the middle. CDR1 and CDR2 from the germline V gene are DFQATT and SNEGSKA (reference sequence). The CDR3 is 13 residues long. CDR3 in DNA: TGCAGTGCTAATGATGATCCGAATCAGCCCCAGCATCTT. Translation: CSANDDPNQPQHL.

As regards this clonotype: Since a much larger clone is just one base distant, this may be a read error. The V call is TRBV19, the J call TRBJ2-1; D perhaps matches TRBD1 (5 bases). Per the germline V gene, CDR1 is LNHDA and CDR2 is SQIVND (reference sequence). The CDR3 contains 14 residues. V dropped 5 bases and J dropped 4 bases, with 12 bases sitting between them. The CDR3 loop is CASSGRVSYNEQFF. DNA of the CDR3: TGTGCCAGTAGTGGCAGGGTCTCGTACAATGAGCAGTTCTTC. The complete variable domain, with remaining parts taken from reference TRBV19 and TRBJ2-1, reads DGGITQSPKYLFRKEGQNVTLSCEQNLNHDAMYWYRQDPGQGLRLIYYSQIVNDFQKGDIAEGYSVSREKKESFPLTVTSAQKNPTAFYLCASSGRVSYNEQFFGPGTRLTVL.

On this clonotype: Possible read error: a much larger clone is one base away. V is TRBV24-1 and J is TRBJ2-3, with D unclear. With 4 bases removed from V and 5 bases from J, the gap between germline ends came to 9 bases. The germline V gene encodes CDR1 KGHDR and CDR2 SFDVKD. This CDR3 has 13 residues. The CDR3 protein is CATSDRTLDTQYF. The CDR3 DNA reads TGTGCCACCAGTGACCGGACCCTAGATACGCAGTATTTT.

This clonotype has a handful of counts. The chain employs TRBV2 and TRBJ2-3; D is perhaps TRBD1 (8 bases). Germline V gives CDR1 SNHLY, CDR2 FYNNEI. The V gene lost 4 bases and the J gene lost 3 bases, with 17 bases spanning the gap. The CDR3 spans 16 residues. The CDR3 loop reads CASSALQGGDTDTQYF. In nucleotides, the CDR3 is TGTGCCAGCAGTGCATTACAGGGGGGGGATACAGATACGCAGTATTTT.

This clonotype qualifies as medium-sized. The J gene is TRBJ1-6, the V gene TRBV28, with TRBD1 matching 10 bases. The CDR3 has 15 amino acids. The ends lost 7 bases at V and 13 bases at J; junction bases unmatched: 13. The germline V gene has CDR1 MDHEN and CDR2 SYDVKM. The CDR3 DNA sequence: TGTGCCAGCATTCCAACAGGGACAGGGGTTGCCCCCCTCCACTTT. Translated: CASIPTGTGVAPLHF.